These 9 T cell receptor beta chains were sequenced from one sample in a study of T cell responses to AZD1222 COVID-19 vaccine. Sequencing was performed with immunoSEQ multiplex PCR; in TCRdb, only in-frame clones are kept and a portion is missing. The sample carries over 120,000 clones, about 86% recorded once. The source material was peripheral blood, sampled 28 days after the second AZD1222 dose. The source of these receptors is an adult who received the AZD1222 COVID-19 vaccine.

The genes are TRBV10-1 and TRBJ2-1, with D uncertain. Trimming removed 2 bases at V and 7 bases at J, with 9 bases between. Germline CDR1 is WNHNN and CDR2 is SYGVQD (reference sequence). CDR3 size: 13 residues. The CDR3: CASSEPFLNEQFF. For the CDR3, the DNA is TGCGCCAGCAGTGAGCCTTTCCTGAATGAGCAGTTCTTC.

The chain uses TRBV7-6 and TRBJ2-6; D uncertain. The germline V and J ends were trimmed by 3 bases and 3 bases, with 3 bases remaining between them. The CDR3 is made up of 13 amino acids. The germline V gene encodes CDR1 SGHVS and CDR2 FNYEAQ. Written as DNA, the CDR3 is TGTGCCAGCAGCTTTCTTGGGGCCAACGTCCTGACTTTC. This translates into CASSFLGANVLTF.

The chain employs TRBV7-2 and TRBJ2-7; 9 bases line up with TRBD2. Germline-derived CDR1 and CDR2 are SGHTA and FQGNSA. This CDR3 is built from 16 residues. V gave up 5 bases and J gave up 1 base; unmatched junction bases: 9. CDR3 in DNA: TGTGCCAGCAGCCGGACTATAGCGGGAGCGTCCTACGAGCAGTACTTC. Residues: CASSRTIAGASYEQYF.

The genes are TRBV9 and TRBJ2-5; 7 nucleotides align to TRBD1. This CDR3 is 18 amino acids long. Trimming removed 0 bases from V and 4 bases from J; junction bases left unmatched: 15. In germline, CDR1 is SGDLS, CDR2 YYNGEE. The CDR3, as DNA: TGTGCCAGCAGCGTAGGTTGGGACAGTCAACTAGGTGGAGAGACCCAGTACTTC. This codes for CASSVGWDSQLGGETQYF.

This chain connects TRBV2 to TRBJ1-2; D unresolved. V lost 8 bases and J lost 2, with 12 bases in between. In germline, CDR1 is SNHLY, CDR2 FYNNEI. The length of the CDR3 is 13 residues. DNA for the CDR3: TGTGCCAGCCTCCTGGACCCAAACTATGGCTACACCTTC. Its protein is CASLLDPNYGYTF.

The chain combines TRBV5-4 with TRBJ2-2, with TRBD2 matching 14 bases. Trimming at V came to 4 bases and at J to 5 bases, leaving 4 bases not matched to a gene. The CDR3 is made up of 16 amino acids. The V gene's germline CDR1 is SGHNT and CDR2 YYREEE (reference sequence). The CDR3 loop reads CASSPGTSGSTGELFF. The CDR3 coding sequence is TGTGCCAGCAGCCCCGGGACTAGCGGGAGTACCGGGGAGCTGTTTTTT.

V is TRBV2 and J is TRBJ2-3; D gene ambiguous. V shed 7 bases and J shed 3 bases, with 8 bases lying between them. The CDR3 is 12 amino acids. From germline, CDR1 is SNHLY and CDR2 FYNNEI. In DNA form, the CDR3 reads TGTGCCAGCACCCTAGGGACAGATACGCAGTATTTT. Its translation is CASTLGTDTQYF.

Only a few counts were recorded for this clone. This chain uses TRBV7-8 with TRBJ1-4; 7 nucleotides agree with TRBD1. The CDR3 extends over 18 amino acids. Losses at the gene ends were 0 bases for V and 7 bases for J; bases not matched to a gene: 14. Germline V gene data show CDR1 as SGHVS and CDR2 as FQNEAQ. The CDR3 coding sequence is TGTGCCAGCAGCTTAGCGGCCCTCCTGACAGGGAAAGGTGAAAAACTGTTTTTT. It translates to CASSLAALLTGKGEKLFF.

This rearrangement joins TRBV19 to TRBJ2-3; a possible D gene is TRBD2 (6 bases). V lost 3 bases, J lost 2 bases, and 12 bases lay in between. This CDR3 comprises 15 residues. Germline CDR1 LNHDA, CDR2 SQIVND (reference sequence). For the CDR3, the DNA is TGTGCCAGTAGTATCCCCCTAGCGTTCACAGATACGCAGTATTTT. Residues: CASSIPLAFTDTQYF.